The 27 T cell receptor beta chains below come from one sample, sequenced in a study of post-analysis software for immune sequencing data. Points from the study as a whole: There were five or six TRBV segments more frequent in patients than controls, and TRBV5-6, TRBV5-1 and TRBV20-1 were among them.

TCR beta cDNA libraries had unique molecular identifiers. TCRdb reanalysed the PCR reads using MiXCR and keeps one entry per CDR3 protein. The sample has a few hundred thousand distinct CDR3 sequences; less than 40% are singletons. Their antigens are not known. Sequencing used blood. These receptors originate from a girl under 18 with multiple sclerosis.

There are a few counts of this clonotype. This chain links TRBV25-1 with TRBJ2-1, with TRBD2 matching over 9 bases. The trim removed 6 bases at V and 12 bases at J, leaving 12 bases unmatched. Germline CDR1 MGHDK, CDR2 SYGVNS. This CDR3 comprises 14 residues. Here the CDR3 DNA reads TGTGCCAGCAGCCCAGCGGGGGGCCCCACCGGGCAGTTCTTC. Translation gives CASSPAGGPTGQFF.

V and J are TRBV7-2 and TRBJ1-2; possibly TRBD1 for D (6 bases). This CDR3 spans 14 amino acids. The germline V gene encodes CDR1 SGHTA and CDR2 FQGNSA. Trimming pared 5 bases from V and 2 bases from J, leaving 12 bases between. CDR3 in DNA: TGTGCCAGCAGCCCTATAACAGGGAACTATGGCTACACCTTC. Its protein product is CASSPITGNYGYTF. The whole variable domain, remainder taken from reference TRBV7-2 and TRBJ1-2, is GAGVSQSPSNKVTEKGKDVELRCDPISGHTALYWYRQSLGQGLEFLIYFQGNSAPDKSGLPSDRFSAERTGGSVSTLTIQRTQQEDSAVYLCASSPITGNYGYTFGSGTRLTVV.

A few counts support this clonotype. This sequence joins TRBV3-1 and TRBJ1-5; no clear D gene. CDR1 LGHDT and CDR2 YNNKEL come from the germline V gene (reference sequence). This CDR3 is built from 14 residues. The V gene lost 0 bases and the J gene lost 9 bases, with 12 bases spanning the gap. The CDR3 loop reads CASSQDTVDRPQHF. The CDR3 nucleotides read TGTGCCAGCAGCCAAGATACGGTGGATAGGCCCCAGCATTTT.

This CDR3 is CASSPRDRGWYSNQPQHF. In DNA form, the CDR3 reads TGTGCCAGCAGTCCGCGGGACAGGGGCTGGTATAGCAATCAGCCCCAGCATTTT. The chain joins TRBV12-3 or TRBV12-4 to TRBJ1-5; the match to TRBD1 covers 10 bases. This CDR3 is built from 18 residues. V shed 5 bases and J 0 bases; nucleotides not matched to a gene: 10.

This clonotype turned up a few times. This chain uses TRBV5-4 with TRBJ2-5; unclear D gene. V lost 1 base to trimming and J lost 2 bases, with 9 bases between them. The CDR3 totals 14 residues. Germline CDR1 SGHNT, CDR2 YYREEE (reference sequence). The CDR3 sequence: CASSLKGRQETQYF. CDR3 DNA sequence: TGTGCCAGCAGCTTGAAGGGCAGACAAGAGACCCAGTACTTC.

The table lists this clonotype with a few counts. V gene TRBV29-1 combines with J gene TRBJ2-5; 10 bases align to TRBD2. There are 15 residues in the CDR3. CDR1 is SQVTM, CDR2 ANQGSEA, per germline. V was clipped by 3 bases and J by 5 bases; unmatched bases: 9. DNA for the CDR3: TGCAGCGTTGACAGCGGGGGGGCCGTAGAGGAGACCCAGTACTTC. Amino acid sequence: CSVDSGGAVEETQYF.

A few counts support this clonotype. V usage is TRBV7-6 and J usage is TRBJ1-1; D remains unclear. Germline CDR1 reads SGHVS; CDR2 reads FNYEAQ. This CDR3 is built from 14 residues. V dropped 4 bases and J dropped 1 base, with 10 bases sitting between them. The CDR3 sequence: CASSSREGNTEAFF. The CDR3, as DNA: TGTGCCAGCAGCTCCCGGGAGGGGAACACTGAAGCTTTCTTT. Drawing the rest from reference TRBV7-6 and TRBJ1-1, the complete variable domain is GAGVSQSPRYKVTKRGQDVALRCDPISGHVSLYWYRQALGQGPEFLTYFNYEAQQDKSGLPNDRFSAERPEGSISTLTIQRTEQRDSAMYRCASSSREGNTEAFFGQGTRLTVV.

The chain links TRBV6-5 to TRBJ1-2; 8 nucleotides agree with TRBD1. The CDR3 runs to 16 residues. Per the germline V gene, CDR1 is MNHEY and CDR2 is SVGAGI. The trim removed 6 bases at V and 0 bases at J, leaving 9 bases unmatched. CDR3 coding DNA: TGTGCCAGCAGCCGCGGAGGGACAGGTTCTAACTATGGCTACACCTTC. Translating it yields CASSRGGTGSNYGYTF.

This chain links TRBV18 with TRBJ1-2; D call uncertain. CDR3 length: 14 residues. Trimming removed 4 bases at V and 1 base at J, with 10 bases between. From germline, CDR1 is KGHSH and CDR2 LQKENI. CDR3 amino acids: CASSLLEDNYGYTF. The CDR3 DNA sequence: TGTGCCAGCTCACTTTTGGAAGATAACTATGGCTACACCTTC.

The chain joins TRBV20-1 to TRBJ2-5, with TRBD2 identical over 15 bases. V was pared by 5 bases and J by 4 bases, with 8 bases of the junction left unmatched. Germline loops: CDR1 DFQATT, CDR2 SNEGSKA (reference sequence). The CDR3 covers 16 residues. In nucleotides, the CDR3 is TGCAGTGCTGGACTAGCGGGGGGGCCGGCAGGAGAGACCCAGTACTTC. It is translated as CSAGLAGGPAGETQYF.

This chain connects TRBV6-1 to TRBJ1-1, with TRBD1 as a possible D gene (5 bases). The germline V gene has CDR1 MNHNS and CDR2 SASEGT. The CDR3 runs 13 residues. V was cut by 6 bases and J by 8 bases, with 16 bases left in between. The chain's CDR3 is CASRLTQVREAFF. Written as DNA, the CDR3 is TGTGCCAGCAGATTAACACAGGTGAGGGAAGCTTTCTTT.

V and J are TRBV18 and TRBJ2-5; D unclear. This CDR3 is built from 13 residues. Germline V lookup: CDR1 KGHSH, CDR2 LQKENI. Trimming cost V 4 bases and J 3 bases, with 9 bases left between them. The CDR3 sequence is CASSRSGEETQYF. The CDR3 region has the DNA TGTGCCAGCTCACGCTCTGGGGAAGAGACCCAGTACTTC. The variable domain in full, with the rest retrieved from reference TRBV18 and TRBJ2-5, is NAGVMQNPRHLVRRRGQEARLRCSPMKGHSHVYWYRQLPEEGLKFMVYLQKENIIDESGMPKERFSAEFPKEGPSILRIQQVVRGDSAAYFCASSRSGEETQYFGPGTRLLVL.

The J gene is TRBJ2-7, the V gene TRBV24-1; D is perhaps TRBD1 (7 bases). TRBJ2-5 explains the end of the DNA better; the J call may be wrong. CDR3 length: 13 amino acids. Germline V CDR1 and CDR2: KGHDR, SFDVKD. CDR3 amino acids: CATRRGLGETQYF. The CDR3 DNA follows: TGTGCCACGAGGAGGGGGCTGGGAGAGACCCAGTACTTC.

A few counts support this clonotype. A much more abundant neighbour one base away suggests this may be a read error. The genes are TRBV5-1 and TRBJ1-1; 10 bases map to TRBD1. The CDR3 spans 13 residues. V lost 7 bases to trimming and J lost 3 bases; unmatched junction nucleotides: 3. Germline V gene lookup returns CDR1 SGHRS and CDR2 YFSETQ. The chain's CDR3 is CASGGQGDTEAFF. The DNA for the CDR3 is TGCGCCAGCGGAGGACAGGGGGACACTGAAGCTTTCTTT.

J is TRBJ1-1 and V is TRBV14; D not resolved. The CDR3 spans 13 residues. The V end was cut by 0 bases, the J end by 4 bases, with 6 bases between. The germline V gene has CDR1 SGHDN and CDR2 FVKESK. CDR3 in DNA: TGTGCCAGCAGCCAAGACAGGAGCACTGAAGCTTTCTTT. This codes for CASSQDRSTEAFF.

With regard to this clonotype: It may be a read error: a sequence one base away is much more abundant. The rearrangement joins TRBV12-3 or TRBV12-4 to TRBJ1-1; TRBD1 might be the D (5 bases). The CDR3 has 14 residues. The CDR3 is CACSLGAANTEAFF. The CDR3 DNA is TGTGCCTGCAGCTTAGGGGCCGCGAACACTGAAGCTTTCTTT.

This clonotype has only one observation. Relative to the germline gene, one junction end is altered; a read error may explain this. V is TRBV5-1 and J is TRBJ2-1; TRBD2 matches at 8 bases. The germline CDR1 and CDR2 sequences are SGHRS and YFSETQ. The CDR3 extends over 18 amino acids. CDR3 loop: CASSLGTPGLGSYNGQFF. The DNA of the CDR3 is TGCGCCAGCAGCTTGGGGACCCCGGGACTAGGGTCCTACAATGGGCAGTTCTTC.

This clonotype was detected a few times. The DNA for the CDR3 is TGTGCCAGCAGTCCAGAACCGGGACAGGGCACAAGGGAGCAGTTCTTC. Protein product: CASSPEPGQGTREQFF. The chain combines TRBV6-6 with TRBJ2-1; 9 nucleotides agree with TRBD1. With V trimmed by 5 bases and J by 10 bases, 15 bases remained unmatched. This CDR3 has 16 residues. From germline, CDR1 is MNHNY and CDR2 SVGAGI (reference sequence).

The CDR3 protein is CATSDPSRENIQYF. The DNA for the CDR3 is TGTGCCACCAGTGATCCTAGCCGTGAAAACATTCAGTACTTC. The rearrangement links TRBV24-1 to TRBJ2-7, with a tentative D call TRBD2 (5 bases). The J call is in doubt because the DNA end fits TRBJ2-4 better. This CDR3 is 14 amino acids long. Germline CDR1 is KGHDR and CDR2 is SFDVKD.

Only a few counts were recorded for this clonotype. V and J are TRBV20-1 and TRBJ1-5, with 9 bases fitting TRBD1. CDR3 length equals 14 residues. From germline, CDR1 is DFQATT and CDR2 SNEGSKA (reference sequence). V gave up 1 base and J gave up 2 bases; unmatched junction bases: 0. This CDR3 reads CSARGTGGNQPQHF. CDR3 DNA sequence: TGCAGTGCTAGAGGGACAGGGGGCAATCAGCCCCAGCATTTT.

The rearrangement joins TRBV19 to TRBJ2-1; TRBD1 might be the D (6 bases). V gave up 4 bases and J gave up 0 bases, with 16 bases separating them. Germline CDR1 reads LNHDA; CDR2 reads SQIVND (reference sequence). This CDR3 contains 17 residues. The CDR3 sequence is CASSRVGARSSYNEQFF. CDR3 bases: TGTGCCAGTAGTAGGGTGGGGGCCCGGAGCTCCTACAATGAGCAGTTCTTC. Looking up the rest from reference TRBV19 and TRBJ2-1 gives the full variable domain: DGGITQSPKYLFRKEGQNVTLSCEQNLNHDAMYWYRQDPGQGLRLIYYSQIVNDFQKGDIAEGYSVSREKKESFPLTVTSAQKNPTAFYLCASSRVGARSSYNEQFFGPGTRLTVL.

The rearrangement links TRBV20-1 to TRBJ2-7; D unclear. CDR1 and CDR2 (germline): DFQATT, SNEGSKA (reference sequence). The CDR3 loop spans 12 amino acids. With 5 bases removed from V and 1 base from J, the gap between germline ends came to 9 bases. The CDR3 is CSAPDGSYEQYF. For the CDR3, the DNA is TGCAGTGCTCCGGACGGTTCCTACGAGCAGTACTTC.

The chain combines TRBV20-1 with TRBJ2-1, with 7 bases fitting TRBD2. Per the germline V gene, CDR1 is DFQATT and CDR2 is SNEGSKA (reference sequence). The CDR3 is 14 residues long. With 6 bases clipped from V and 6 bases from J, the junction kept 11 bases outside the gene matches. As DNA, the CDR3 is TGCAGTGCGGGGGAGGGTTCAGGGTCCAATGAGCAGTTCTTC. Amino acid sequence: CSAGEGSGSNEQFF.

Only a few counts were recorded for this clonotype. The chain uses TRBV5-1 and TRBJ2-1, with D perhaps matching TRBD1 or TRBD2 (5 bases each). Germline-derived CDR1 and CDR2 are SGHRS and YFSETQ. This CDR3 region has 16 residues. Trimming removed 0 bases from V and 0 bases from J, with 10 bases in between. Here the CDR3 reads CASSLDAGSSYNEQFF. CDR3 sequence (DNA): TGCGCCAGCAGCTTGGATGCAGGGAGCTCCTACAATGAGCAGTTCTTC.

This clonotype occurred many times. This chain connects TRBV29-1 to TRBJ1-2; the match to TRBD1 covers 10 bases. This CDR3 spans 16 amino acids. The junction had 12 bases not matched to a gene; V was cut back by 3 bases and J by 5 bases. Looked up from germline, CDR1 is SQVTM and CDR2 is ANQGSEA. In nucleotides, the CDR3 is TGCAGCGTTGATGTCCACAGCGGACAGGGGGGTTATGGCTACACCTTC. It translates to CSVDVHSGQGGYGYTF.

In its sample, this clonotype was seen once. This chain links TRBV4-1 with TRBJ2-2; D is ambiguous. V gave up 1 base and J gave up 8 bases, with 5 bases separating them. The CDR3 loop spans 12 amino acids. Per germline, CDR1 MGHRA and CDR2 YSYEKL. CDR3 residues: CASSQVMGELFF. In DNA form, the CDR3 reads TGCGCCAGCAGCCAAGTTATGGGGGAGCTGTTTTTT.

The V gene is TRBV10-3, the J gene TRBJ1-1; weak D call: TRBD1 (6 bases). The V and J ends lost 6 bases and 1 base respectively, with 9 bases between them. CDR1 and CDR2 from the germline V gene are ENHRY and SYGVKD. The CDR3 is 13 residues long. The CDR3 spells CAIRGGGNTEAFF. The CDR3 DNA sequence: TGTGCCATCAGAGGGGGTGGGAACACTGAAGCTTTCTTT.